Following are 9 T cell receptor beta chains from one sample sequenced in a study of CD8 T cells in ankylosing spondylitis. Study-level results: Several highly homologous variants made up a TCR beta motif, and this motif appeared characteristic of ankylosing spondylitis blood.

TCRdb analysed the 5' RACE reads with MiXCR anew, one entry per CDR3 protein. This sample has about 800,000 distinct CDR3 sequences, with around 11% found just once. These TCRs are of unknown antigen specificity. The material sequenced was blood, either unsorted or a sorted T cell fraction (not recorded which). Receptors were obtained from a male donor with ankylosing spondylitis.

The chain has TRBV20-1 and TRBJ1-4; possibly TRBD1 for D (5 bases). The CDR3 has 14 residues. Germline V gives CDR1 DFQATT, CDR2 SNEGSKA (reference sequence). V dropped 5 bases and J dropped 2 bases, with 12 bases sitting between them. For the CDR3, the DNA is TGCAGTGCTTCAGCAGGGACGACTAATGAAAAACTGTTTTTT. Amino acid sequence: CSASAGTTNEKLFF.

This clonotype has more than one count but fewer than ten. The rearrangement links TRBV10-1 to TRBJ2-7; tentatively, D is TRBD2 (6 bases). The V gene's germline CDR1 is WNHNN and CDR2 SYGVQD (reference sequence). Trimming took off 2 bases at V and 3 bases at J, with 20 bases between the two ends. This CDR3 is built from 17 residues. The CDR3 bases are TGCGCCAGCAGTGAGACGAAGCGGGCTTTTGATTACTACGAGCAGTACTTC. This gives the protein CASSETKRAFDYYEQYF.

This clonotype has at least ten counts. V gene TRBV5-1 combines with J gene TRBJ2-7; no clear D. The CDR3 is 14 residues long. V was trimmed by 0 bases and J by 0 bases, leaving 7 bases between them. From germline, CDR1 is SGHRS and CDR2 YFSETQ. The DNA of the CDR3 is TGCGCCAGCAGCTTGGATGTCCCCTCCTACGAGCAGTACTTC. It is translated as CASSLDVPSYEQYF.

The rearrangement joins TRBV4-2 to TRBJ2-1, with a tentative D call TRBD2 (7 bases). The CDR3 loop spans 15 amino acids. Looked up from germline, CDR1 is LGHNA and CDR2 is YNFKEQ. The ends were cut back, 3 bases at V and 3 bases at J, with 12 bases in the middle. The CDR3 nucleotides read TGTGCCAGCAGCCAGAGGAGGGGGGGCTACAATGAGCAGTTCTTC. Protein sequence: CASSQRRGGYNEQFF.

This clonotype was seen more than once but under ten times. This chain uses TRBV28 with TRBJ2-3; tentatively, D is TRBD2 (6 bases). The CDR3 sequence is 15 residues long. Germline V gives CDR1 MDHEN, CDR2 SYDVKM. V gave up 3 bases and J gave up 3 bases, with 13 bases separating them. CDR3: CASSFGDGGTDTQYF. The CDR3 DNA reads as TGTGCCAGCAGTTTCGGGGATGGAGGGACAGATACGCAGTATTTT.

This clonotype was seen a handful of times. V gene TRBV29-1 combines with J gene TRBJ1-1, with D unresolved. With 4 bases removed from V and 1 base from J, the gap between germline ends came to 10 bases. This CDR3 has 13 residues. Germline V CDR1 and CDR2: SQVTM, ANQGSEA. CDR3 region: CSVAPYKNTEAFF. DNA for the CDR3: TGCAGCGTTGCTCCATATAAGAACACTGAAGCTTTCTTT. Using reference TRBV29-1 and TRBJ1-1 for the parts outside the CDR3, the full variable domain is SAVISQKPSRDICQRGTSLTIQCQVDSQVTMMFWYRQQPGQSLTLIATANQGSEATYESGFVIDKFPISRPNLTFSTLTVSNMSPEDSSIYLCSVAPYKNTEAFFGQGTRLTVV.

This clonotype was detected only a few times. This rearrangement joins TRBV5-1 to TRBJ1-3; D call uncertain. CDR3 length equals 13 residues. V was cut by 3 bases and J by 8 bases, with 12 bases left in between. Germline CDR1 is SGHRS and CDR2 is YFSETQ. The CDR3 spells CASSSEPADTIYF. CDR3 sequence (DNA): TGCGCCAGCAGCTCGGAACCAGCGGACACCATATATTTT.

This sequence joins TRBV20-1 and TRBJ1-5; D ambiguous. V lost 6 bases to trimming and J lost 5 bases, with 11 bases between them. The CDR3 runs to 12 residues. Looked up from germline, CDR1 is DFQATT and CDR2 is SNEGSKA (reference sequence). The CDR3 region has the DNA TGCAGTGCCCGGAGGATGTATCAGCCCCAGCATTTT. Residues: CSARRMYQPQHF.

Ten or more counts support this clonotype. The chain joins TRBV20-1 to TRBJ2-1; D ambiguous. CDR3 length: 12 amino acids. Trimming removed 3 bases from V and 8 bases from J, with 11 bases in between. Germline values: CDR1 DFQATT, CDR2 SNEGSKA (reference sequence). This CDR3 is CSASPRIYEQFF. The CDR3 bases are TGCAGTGCTAGTCCCAGGATTTATGAGCAGTTCTTC.